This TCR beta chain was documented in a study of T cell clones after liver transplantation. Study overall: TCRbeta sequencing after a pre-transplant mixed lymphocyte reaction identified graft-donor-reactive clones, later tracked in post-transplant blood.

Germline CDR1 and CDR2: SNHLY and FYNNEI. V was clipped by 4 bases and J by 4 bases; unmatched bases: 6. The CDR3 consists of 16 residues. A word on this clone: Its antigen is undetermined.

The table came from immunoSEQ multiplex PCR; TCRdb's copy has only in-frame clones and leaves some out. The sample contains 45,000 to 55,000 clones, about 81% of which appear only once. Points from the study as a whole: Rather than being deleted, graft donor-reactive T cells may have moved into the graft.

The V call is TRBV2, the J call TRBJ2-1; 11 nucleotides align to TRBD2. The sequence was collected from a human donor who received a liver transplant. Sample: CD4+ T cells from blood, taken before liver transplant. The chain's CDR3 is CASSVTGTSGYNEQFF. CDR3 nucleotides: TGTGCCAGCAGTGTAACCGGGACTAGCGGTTACAATGAGCAGTTCTTC.